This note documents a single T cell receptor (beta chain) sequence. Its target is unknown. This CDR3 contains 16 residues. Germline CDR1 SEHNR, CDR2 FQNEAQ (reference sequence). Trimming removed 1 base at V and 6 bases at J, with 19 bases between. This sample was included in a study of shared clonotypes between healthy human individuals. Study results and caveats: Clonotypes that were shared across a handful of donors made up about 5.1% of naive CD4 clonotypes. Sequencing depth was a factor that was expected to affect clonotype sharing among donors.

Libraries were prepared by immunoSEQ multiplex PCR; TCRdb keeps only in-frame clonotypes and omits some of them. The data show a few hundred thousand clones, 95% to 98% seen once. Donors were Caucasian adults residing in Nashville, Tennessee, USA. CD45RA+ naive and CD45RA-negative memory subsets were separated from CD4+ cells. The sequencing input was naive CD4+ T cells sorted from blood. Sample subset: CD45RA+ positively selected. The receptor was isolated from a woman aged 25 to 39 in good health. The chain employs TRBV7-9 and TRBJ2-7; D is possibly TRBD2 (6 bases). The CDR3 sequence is CASSLGHGGLSGEQYF. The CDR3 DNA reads TGTGCCAGCAGCTTAGGCCACGGGGGACTCTCAGGCGAGCAGTACTTC.